This TCR beta chain is drawn from a study of blood T cells in healthy people across ages. Broader study findings: Because donor CMV status was unknown, expanded clonotype changes were possibly confounded.

The sample, around 10 milliliters of peripheral blood, was drawn from each donor. The amount of total RNA extracted per sample was at least 6 micrograms. The table lists this clonotype with a few counts. Its specificity is unknown. Combining a sample-barcoded 5' primer with a J-beta primer mix, a second PCR ran for roughly 6 to 11 cycles. One entry per CDR3 protein results from TCRdb running MiXCR on the 5' RACE reads. The sample records roughly 1,000,000 distinct CDR3 sequences, about 25% being singletons. Germline V gene sequence: CDR1 SEHNR, CDR2 FQNEAQ (reference sequence). V lost 5 bases and J 6 bases, leaving 10 bases between the germline ends. This CDR3 is 13 amino acids long. These data also featured in a second study, about T cells of mothers and their children.

The sequenced sample was blood. The source of this sequence is a girl aged 2 to 10 in good health. This rearrangement joins TRBV7-9 to TRBJ1-4, with D unresolved. In nucleotides, the CDR3 is TGTGCCAGCAGCCCTCCGGCTGATGAAAAACTGTTTTTT. This translates into CASSPPADEKLFF.